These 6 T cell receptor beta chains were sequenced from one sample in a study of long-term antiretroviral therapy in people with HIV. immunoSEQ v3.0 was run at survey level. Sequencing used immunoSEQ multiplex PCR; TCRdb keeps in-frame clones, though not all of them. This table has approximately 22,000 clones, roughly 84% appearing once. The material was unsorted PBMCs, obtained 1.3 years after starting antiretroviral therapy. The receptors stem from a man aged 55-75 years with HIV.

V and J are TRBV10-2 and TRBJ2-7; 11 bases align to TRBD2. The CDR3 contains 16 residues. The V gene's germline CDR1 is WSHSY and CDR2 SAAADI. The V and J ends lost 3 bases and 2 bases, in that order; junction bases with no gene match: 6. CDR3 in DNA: TGCGCCAGCAGTGACGCGAGACTAGCGGGGCCCTACGAGCAGTACTTC. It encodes CASSDARLAGPYEQYF.

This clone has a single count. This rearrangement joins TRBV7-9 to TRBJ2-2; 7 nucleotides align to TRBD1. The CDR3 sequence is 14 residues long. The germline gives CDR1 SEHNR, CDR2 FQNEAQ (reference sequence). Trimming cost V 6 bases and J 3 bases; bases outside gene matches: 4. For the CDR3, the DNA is TGTGCCAGCAGTCGGGACAGCTACACCGGGGAGCTGTTTTTT. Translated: CASSRDSYTGELFF.

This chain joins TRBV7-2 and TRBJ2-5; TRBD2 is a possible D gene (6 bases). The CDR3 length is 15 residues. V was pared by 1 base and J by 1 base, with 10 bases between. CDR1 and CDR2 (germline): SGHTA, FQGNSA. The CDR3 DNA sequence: TGTGCCAGCAGCTTAGTTTCCGGGGGCCAAGAGACCCAGTACTTC. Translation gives CASSLVSGGQETQYF. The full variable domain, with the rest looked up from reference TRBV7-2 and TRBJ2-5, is GAGVSQSPSNKVTEKGKDVELRCDPISGHTALYWYRQSLGQGLEFLIYFQGNSAPDKSGLPSDRFSAERTGGSVSTLTIQRTQQEDSAVYLCASSLVSGGQETQYFGPGTRLLVL.

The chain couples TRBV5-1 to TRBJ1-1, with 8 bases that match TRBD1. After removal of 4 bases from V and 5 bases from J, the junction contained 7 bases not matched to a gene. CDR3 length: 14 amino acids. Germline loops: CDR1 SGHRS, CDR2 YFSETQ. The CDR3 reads CASSQTGAGTEAFF. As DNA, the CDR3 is TGCGCCAGCAGCCAGACAGGGGCGGGAACTGAAGCTTTCTTT.

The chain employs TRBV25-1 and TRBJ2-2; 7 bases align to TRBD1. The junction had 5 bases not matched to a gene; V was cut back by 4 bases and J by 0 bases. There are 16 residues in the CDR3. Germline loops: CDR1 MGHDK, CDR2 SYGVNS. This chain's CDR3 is CASSGSGTANTGELFF. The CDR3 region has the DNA TGTGCCAGCAGTGGGTCCGGGACAGCGAACACCGGGGAGCTGTTTTTT.

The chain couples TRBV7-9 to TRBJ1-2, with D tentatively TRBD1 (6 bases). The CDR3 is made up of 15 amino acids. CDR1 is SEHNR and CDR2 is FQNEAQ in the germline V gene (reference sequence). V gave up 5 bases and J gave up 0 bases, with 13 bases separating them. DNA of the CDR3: TGTGCCAGCAGCCCGGGACAAAGAGCTAACTATGGCTACACCTTC. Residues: CASSPGQRANYGYTF.